A single sample gave rise to the 4 T cell receptor beta chains below, sequenced in a study of blood T cell repertoires in COVID-19. TCRdb's copy holds only in-frame clones and misses some; the assay was immunoSEQ multiplex PCR. The data hold 77,000 or so clones, with over 65% observed a single time. The material sequenced was peripheral blood. These receptor sequences come from a human donor with acute or convalescent COVID-19. The donor label of this sample is uncertain.

This rearrangement joins TRBV2 to TRBJ1-3; perhaps TRBD1 as D (5 bases). In germline, CDR1 is SNHLY, CDR2 FYNNEI. The CDR3 spans 19 residues. V shed 2 bases and J shed 0 bases, with 20 bases lying between them. DNA of the CDR3: TGTGCCAGCAGTGAAACCCGGACATTCTACACCTCCTCTGGAAACACCATATATTTT. Amino acids: CASSETRTFYTSSGNTIYF.

CDR3 protein: CASSQISGGASNQPQHF. The DNA of the CDR3 is TGTGCCAGCAGCCAAATAAGCGGGGGGGCTAGCAATCAGCCCCAGCATTTT. The chain is built from TRBV28 and TRBJ1-5; D is possibly TRBD1 (6 bases). V was trimmed by 6 bases and J by 0 bases, leaving 18 bases between them. This CDR3 has 17 residues. In germline, CDR1 is MDHEN, CDR2 SYDVKM.

The chain combines TRBV9 with TRBJ2-7; D is ambiguous. The CDR3 is 14 amino acids. Trimming took off 0 bases at V and 0 bases at J, with 7 bases between the two ends. Germline lookup yields CDR1 SGDLS and CDR2 YYNGEE. CDR3 loop: CASSVGLSSYEQYF. CDR3 in DNA: TGTGCCAGCAGCGTAGGTCTCAGCTCCTACGAGCAGTACTTC. The full variable domain, its missing parts supplied by reference TRBV9 and TRBJ2-7, is DSGVTQTPKHLITATGQRVTLRCSPRSGDLSVYWYQQSLDQGLQFLIQYYNGEERAKGNILERFSAQQFPDLHSELNLSSLELGDSALYFCASSVGLSSYEQYFGPGTRLTVT.

The CDR3 bases are TGTGCCAGCAGTTACGGGACACCATACACCGGGGAGCTGTTTTTT. Amino acid sequence: CASSYGTPYTGELFF. The chain links TRBV6-5 to TRBJ2-2, with D possibly TRBD1 on 6 matching bases. V was trimmed by 2 bases and J by 3 bases, leaving 10 bases between them. The germline gives CDR1 MNHEY, CDR2 SVGAGI. This CDR3 is built from 15 residues.